These 25 T cell receptor beta chains came from one sample sequenced in a study of T cells after yellow fever vaccination. TCRdb reprocessed the 5' RACE reads with MiXCR, giving one entry per CDR3 protein. The sample lists roughly 500,000 distinct CDR3 sequences; over 15% were seen once. The input for sequencing was PBMCs, taken 15 days after the yellow fever booster vaccination. The receptor set was obtained from a man aged 25 to 40 who received the YFV17D yellow fever vaccine.

V gene TRBV5-1 combines with J gene TRBJ2-5; 9 bases line up with TRBD1. The CDR3 has 15 amino acids. The J segment lost 6 bases and the V segment lost 3 bases, leaving 9 bases of the junction unmatched. Germline assignment: CDR1 SGHRS and CDR2 YFSETQ. In DNA form, the CDR3 reads TGCGCCAGCAGCTCGGGGACAGGGAACACGAAGACCCAGTACTTC. Its protein product is CASSSGTGNTKTQYF.

This clonotype was counted only a few times. The chain recombines TRBV7-8 with TRBJ2-3; 9 nucleotides line up with TRBD1. Looked up from germline, CDR1 is SGHVS and CDR2 is FQNEAQ. The CDR3 is made up of 14 amino acids. Unmatched junction bases numbered 7, after V lost 8 bases and J lost 4 bases. CDR3 nucleotide sequence: TGTGCCAGCCACCGGGGGACAGGGTCAGATACGCAGTATTTT. Translating it yields CASHRGTGSDTQYF.

V usage is TRBV18 and J usage is TRBJ2-5; no clear D. V was shortened by 3 bases and J by 6 bases, with 5 bases between the two germline ends. The CDR3 runs to 11 residues. Germline V CDR1 and CDR2: KGHSH, LQKENI. DNA of the CDR3: TGTGCCAGCTCACCGGAACAGACCCAGTACTTC. Protein: CASSPEQTQYF. The entire variable domain, with the rest obtained from reference TRBV18 and TRBJ2-5, is as follows: NAGVMQNPRHLVRRRGQEARLRCSPMKGHSHVYWYRQLPEEGLKFMVYLQKENIIDESGMPKERFSAEFPKEGPSILRIQQVVRGDSAAYFCASSPEQTQYFGPGTRLLVL.

This clonotype was seen a few times. The chain couples TRBV27 to TRBJ1-5; TRBD1 matches 9 bases. Trimming cost V 6 bases and J 7 bases; bases outside gene matches: 10. Per germline, CDR1 MNHEY and CDR2 SMNVEV (reference sequence). This CDR3 is built from 15 residues. The CDR3 nucleotides read TGTGCCAGCAGACGTACAGGGGGCGCGGGCCAGCCCCAGCATTTT. Its protein is CASRRTGGAGQPQHF.

The rearrangement links TRBV5-1 to TRBJ2-3; the match to TRBD1 covers 7 bases. Trimming cost V 4 bases and J 5 bases; bases outside gene matches: 10. The germline V gene has CDR1 SGHRS and CDR2 YFSETQ. The CDR3 has 15 residues. This chain's CDR3 is CASSHGDRDEDTQYF. DNA of the CDR3: TGCGCCAGCAGCCACGGGGACAGAGACGAAGATACGCAGTATTTT.

The chain is built from TRBV12-3 or TRBV12-4 and TRBJ2-7, with D perhaps matching TRBD1 (6 bases). CDR3 size: 13 residues. The V gene lost 6 bases and the J gene lost 3 bases, with 12 bases spanning the gap. DNA for the CDR3: TGTGCCAGCAGCAGGGGCCGAATCTACGAGCAGTACTTC. It yields the protein CASSRGRIYEQYF.

This clonotype was recorded a few times. The chain is built from TRBV5-1 and TRBJ2-2; TRBD2 matches 7 bases. The germline CDR1 and CDR2 sequences are SGHRS and YFSETQ. The trim removed 4 bases at V and 5 bases at J, leaving 8 bases unmatched. This CDR3 has 15 amino acids. The CDR3 DNA follows: TGCGCCAGCAGCCTAGGGACTACTCAAACCGGGGAGCTGTTTTTT. Protein: CASSLGTTQTGELFF.

This clonotype was found a few times. This sequence joins TRBV4-2 and TRBJ2-3; 10 nucleotides match TRBD2. In germline, CDR1 is LGHNA, CDR2 YNFKEQ. V trimming: 0 bases; J trimming: 5 bases; junction bases outside the gene matches: 5. CDR3 length: 16 residues. The CDR3 spells CASSQESGRAGDTQYF. The CDR3 nucleotides are TGTGCCAGCAGCCAAGAGAGCGGGAGGGCCGGAGATACGCAGTATTTT.

The sample holds a few counts of this clonotype. The CDR3 bases are TGTGCCAGCAGCCCCCCGGGGCGGAATACGCAGTATTTT. It translates to CASSPPGRNTQYF. The chain links TRBV6-1 to TRBJ2-3; D assignment may be TRBD1 or TRBD2 (5 bases each). Trimming shortened V by 6 bases and J by 7 bases, and 14 bases separated the two germline ends. The CDR3 is 13 residues long. Germline V gene sequence: CDR1 MNHNS, CDR2 SASEGT.

The DNA for the CDR3 is TGTGCCAGCAGTTACTCCGACACGGGCCGCGGGACTAGCGGACACACAGATACGCAGTATTTT. Amino acid sequence: CASSYSDTGRGTSGHTDTQYF. The V and J genes are TRBV6-2 or TRBV6-3 and TRBJ2-3, with 11 bases that match TRBD2. The trim removed 0 bases at V and 2 bases at J, leaving 16 bases unmatched. CDR1 is MNHEY and CDR2 is SVGEGT in the germline V gene. This CDR3 is 21 amino acids long.

This chain connects TRBV29-1 to TRBJ1-2; D is uncertain. The CDR3 runs to 11 residues. Trimming cost V 2 bases and J 6 bases, with 7 bases left between them. The germline V gene has CDR1 SQVTM and CDR2 ANQGSEA. CDR3 bases: TGCAGCGTTGAAACACAAGATGGCTACACCTTC. It yields the protein CSVETQDGYTF.

A few counts support this clonotype. The CDR3, as DNA: TGCGCCAGCAGCTCCGGGACAGGTCCGACTAACTATGGCTACACCTTC. As protein: CASSSGTGPTNYGYTF. The gene calls are TRBV5-1 and TRBJ1-2; TRBD1 matches 8 bases. The CDR3 length is 16 residues. J was trimmed by 0 bases and V by 3 bases; bases with no gene match: 7. Germline V gene data show CDR1 as SGHRS and CDR2 as YFSETQ. The full variable domain, its missing parts supplied by reference TRBV5-1 and TRBJ1-2, is KAGVTQTPRYLIKTRGQQVTLSCSPISGHRSVSWYQQTPGQGLQFLFEYFSETQRNKGNFPGRFSGRQFSNSRSEMNVSTLELGDSALYLCASSSGTGPTNYGYTFGSGTRLTVV.

The chain recombines TRBV3-1 with TRBJ2-7; maybe TRBD1 (5 bases). Germline-derived CDR1 and CDR2 are LGHDT and YNNKEL (reference sequence). V was pared by 3 bases and J by 4 bases, with 13 bases between. CDR3 length equals 14 residues. CDR3 DNA sequence: TGTGCCAGCAGCCAGGGGCCCAGAACTTACGAGCAGTACTTC. Translated: CASSQGPRTYEQYF.

Only a few counts were recorded for this clonotype. The CDR3 sequence is CARQGRSGFNQPQHF. The CDR3, as DNA: TGTGCCAGACAGGGAAGGTCGGGGTTCAATCAGCCCCAGCATTTT. This rearrangement joins TRBV12-3 or TRBV12-4 to TRBJ1-5; a weak D match, TRBD1 (6 bases). Trimming left V 9 bases short and J 3 bases short, with 18 bases between. The CDR3 contains 15 residues.

This clonotype was seen only a few times. The chain combines TRBV6-2 or TRBV6-3 with TRBJ2-1; no firm D call. Per germline, CDR1 MNHEY and CDR2 SVGEGT. Trimming stripped 0 bases from V and 10 bases from J, with 10 bases between. CDR3 length: 13 amino acids. The CDR3 bases are TGTGCCAGCAGTTACTCGACCTTCAACGAGCAGTTCTTC. It translates to CASSYSTFNEQFF.

The chain carries TRBV6-1 and TRBJ2-2; 11 bases are shared with TRBD1. This CDR3 is built from 15 residues. With 5 bases clipped from V and 3 bases from J, the junction kept 2 bases outside the gene matches. Germline V gene data show CDR1 as MNHNS and CDR2 as SASEGT. In nucleotides, the CDR3 is TGTGCCAGCAGTCCGGACAGGGGGCACACCGGGGAGCTGTTTTTT. Residues: CASSPDRGHTGELFF.

This clonotype was seen more than once but under ten times. The V and J genes are TRBV24-1 and TRBJ2-1; 7 bases align to TRBD2. V trimming: 2 bases; J trimming: 1 base; junction bases outside the gene matches: 4. Germline CDR1 KGHDR, CDR2 SFDVKD. This CDR3 has 16 amino acids. CDR3 bases: TGTGCCACCAGTGATTCCCTAGCGGCTTCCTACAATGAGCAGTTCTTC. It specifies CATSDSLAASYNEQFF.

This clonotype was seen more than once but under ten times. The chain recombines TRBV15 with TRBJ2-1; maybe TRBD2 (6 bases). Germline V gene sequence: CDR1 LNHNV, CDR2 YYDKDF (reference sequence). Trimming removed 0 bases at V and 8 bases at J, with 17 bases between. The CDR3 runs to 16 residues. CDR3 nucleotide sequence: TGTGCCACCAGCAGAGATCCCGGAGGACTAATTTATGAGCAGTTCTTC. Amino acid sequence: CATSRDPGGLIYEQFF.

This clonotype occurred a few times. The chain combines TRBV5-1 with TRBJ1-6, with a tentative D call TRBD1 (5 bases). Germline CDR1 is SGHRS and CDR2 is YFSETQ. Trimming took 6 bases from V and 7 from J, leaving 14 bases between them. The CDR3 runs to 14 residues. Here the CDR3 reads CASTPGRPNSPLHF. In DNA form, the CDR3 reads TGCGCCAGCACCCCGGGACGACCGAATTCACCCCTCCACTTT. Using reference TRBV5-1 and TRBJ1-6 for the parts outside the CDR3, the full variable domain is KAGVTQTPRYLIKTRGQQVTLSCSPISGHRSVSWYQQTPGQGLQFLFEYFSETQRNKGNFPGRFSGRQFSNSRSEMNVSTLELGDSALYLCASTPGRPNSPLHFGNGTRLTVT.

The chain recombines TRBV20-1 with TRBJ2-3; 9 positions match TRBD2. The ends lost 0 bases at V and 4 bases at J; junction bases unmatched: 5. The CDR3 runs 15 residues. CDR1 and CDR2 (germline): DFQATT, SNEGSKA (reference sequence). CDR3 DNA sequence: TGCAGTGCTAGAGATCACCGCGGGAGGGCAGATACGCAGTATTTT. Its protein is CSARDHRGRADTQYF.

The chain carries TRBV14 and TRBJ2-5, with D tentatively TRBD1 (7 bases). Trimming pared 4 bases from V and 0 bases from J, leaving 21 bases between. The CDR3 sequence is 18 residues long. Germline-derived CDR1 and CDR2 are SGHDN and FVKESK. The CDR3 sequence: CASSPRDRTLADQETQYF. In nucleotides, the CDR3 is TGTGCCAGCAGCCCCAGGGACAGAACCTTAGCGGACCAAGAGACCCAGTACTTC.

There are a few counts of this clonotype. The rearrangement joins TRBV29-1 to TRBJ2-7; D is uncertain. The CDR3 runs to 13 residues. CDR1 and CDR2 (germline): SQVTM, ANQGSEA. V lost 2 bases to trimming and J lost 2 bases, with 10 bases between them. The DNA for the CDR3 is TGCAGCGTTGAACGGCTTACCACCTACGAGCAGTACTTC. Encoded protein: CSVERLTTYEQYF.

This clonotype was seen only a few times. This chain connects TRBV4-3 to TRBJ2-1; no firm D call. Germline V gene lookup returns CDR1 LGHNA and CDR2 YSLEER. The CDR3 runs to 15 residues. With 1 base removed from V and 0 bases from J, the gap between germline ends came to 7 bases. This chain's CDR3 is CASSQAKSSYNEQFF. CDR3 in DNA: TGCGCCAGCAGCCAAGCTAAGAGCTCCTACAATGAGCAGTTCTTC.

This clonotype appeared a few times. The J gene is TRBJ2-3, the V gene TRBV28; 9 bases fit TRBD2. CDR1 is MDHEN and CDR2 is SYDVKM in the germline V gene. The CDR3 runs to 17 residues. Trimming took 8 bases from V and 5 from J; bases not matched to a gene: 17. CDR3 sequence reads: CASAGSRREGLRDTQYF. In nucleotides, the CDR3 is TGTGCCAGCGCTGGGTCACGGCGGGAGGGCCTAAGAGATACGCAGTATTTT. The full variable domain, completed using reference TRBV28 and TRBJ2-3, is DVKVTQSSRYLVKRTGEKVFLECVQDMDHENMFWYRQDPGLGLRLIYFSYDVKMKEKGDIPEGYSVSREKKERFSLILESASTNQTSMYLCASAGSRREGLRDTQYFGPGTRLTVL.

The chain uses TRBV20-1 and TRBJ2-7, with D perhaps given as TRBD1 or TRBD2 (5 bases each). V was pared by 6 bases and J by 7 bases, with 19 bases between. The V gene's germline CDR1 is DFQATT and CDR2 SNEGSKA (reference sequence). The CDR3 extends over 13 amino acids. The CDR3 DNA reads TGCAGTGCCCGCGAGGGGAGTTGGGGTGAGCAGTACTTC. The encoded protein is CSAREGSWGEQYF.